This T cell receptor beta chain was sequenced for a study of T cell repertoires in cytomegalovirus infection. Looking at the study overall: CMV infection plus the matching HLA type was flagged by public TCR beta signatures.

TCRdb re-called the reads through MiXCR, storing one row per CDR3 protein. The profile shows 200,000 to 300,000 distinct CDR3 sequences, approximately 9% of them singletons. This clonotype was counted ten times or more. What it binds is unknown. In germline, CDR1 is SGHTA, CDR2 FQGNSA. The CDR3 loop spans 15 amino acids. V was pared by 3 bases and J by 2 bases, with 7 bases of the junction left unmatched. The study's findings and limits: It was HLA-C-restricted CMV-specific TCR beta clonotypes that dominated the response ex vivo.

The chain recombines TRBV7-2 with TRBJ2-7, with 7 nucleotides matching TRBD1. The sequenced sample consisted of PBMCs. The source of this sequence is a human donor in good health (CMV status not recorded). Some clones in this sample may be carry-over from other donors' samples. The DNA for the CDR3 is TGTGCCAGCAGCTTGGCGACAGGGTCCACCTACGAGCAGTACTTC. Encoded protein: CASSLATGSTYEQYF.